This T cell receptor (beta chain) came from a study of cytomegalovirus exposure and HLA in healthy donors. Study-level background: Unique TCR beta sequences numbering about 100 million came from around 180 million T cells in an earlier analysis.

Broader study findings: Earlier analysis yielded a pattern in which most TCR beta V segments were productive about 90% or about 30% of the time. 164 TCR beta chains were listed as cytomegalovirus-associated. A later analysis found that most CMV-associated TCR beta chains appeared HLA-restricted.

The PCR used 60 Vbeta and 13 Jbeta primers. TCRdb's table, derived via immunoSEQ multiplex PCR, lists solely in-frame clones and lacks some. The table has around 140,000 clones, around 80% seen once. Comment on this clone: Its antigen is unknown.

The clonotype comes from a woman aged 40 to 49 in good health and CMV-seronegative. Sequences were obtained from PBMCs.

In nucleotides, the CDR3 is TGTGCCAGCAGCGTAGGAGTTAGGGAGTACGAGCAGTACTTC. This codes for CASSVGVREYEQYF. The gene calls are TRBV9 and TRBJ2-7, with TRBD2 as a possible D gene (5 bases). Deletions cut 0 bases from V and 4 bases from J, with 11 bases between. The CDR3 is 14 amino acids. CDR1 and CDR2 (germline): SGDLS, YYNGEE. Combining the CDR3 with reference TRBV9 and TRBJ2-7 gives the whole variable domain DSGVTQTPKHLITATGQRVTLRCSPRSGDLSVYWYQQSLDQGLQFLIQYYNGEERAKGNILERFSAQQFPDLHSELNLSSLELGDSALYFCASSVGVREYEQYFGPGTRLTVT.